This is a list of T cell receptor beta chains from one sample in a study of radiotherapy plus CTLA-4 blockade in lung cancer. The assay was immunoSEQ multiplex PCR, and TCRdb's table has in-frame clones only and misses some. The data contain roughly 120,000 clones, roughly 80% of them seen just once; the ten biggest clones take up 3% to 4%. Sequenced here: peripheral blood, sampled from a patient treated with radiotherapy plus ipilimumab. These receptors were taken from a human donor with non-small cell lung cancer that progressed on radiotherapy plus ipilimumab. Some clones in this sample may be carry-over from other donors' samples. CDR3s include the opening cysteine and the closing phenylalanine or tryptophan. D genes are given only for firm matches. Only part of the rows carry a size: once, few, many, or a class if the clone is expanded.

V: TRBV4-2
J: TRBJ1-5
D: -
size: -
DNA: TGTGCCAGCAGCCAAGACAGGGGAGTGGGACAGCCCCAGCATTTT
CDR3: CASSQDRGVGQPQHF

V: TRBV10-3
J: TRBJ1-2
D: -
size: -
DNA: TGTGCCATCAGTGAGCGTGCGGGGCAGGGGATCTATGGCTACACCTTC
CDR3: CAISERAGQGIYGYTF

V: TRBV5-4
J: TRBJ1-2
D: -
size: -
DNA: TGTGCCAGCAGTCCTCGACAGATCTCCTATGGCTACACCTTC
CDR3: CASSPRQISYGYTF

V: TRBV5-6
J: TRBJ2-7
D: -
size: -
DNA: TGTGCCAGCAGCCGCGAGGTCGAGCAGTACTTC
CDR3: CASSREVEQYF

V: TRBV20-1
J: TRBJ2-1
D: -
size: -
DNA: TGCAGTGCCAAGTACTACAATGAGCAGTTCTTC
CDR3: CSAKYYNEQFF

V: TRBV5-1
J: TRBJ1-2
D: TRBD1
size: few
DNA: TGCGCCAGCAGCCCCGGGACAGGGGACTATGGCTACACCTTC
CDR3: CASSPGTGDYGYTF

V: TRBV12-5
J: TRBJ1-1
D: TRBD1
size: few
DNA: TGTGCTAGTGGTTCGGGGACAGGGACTGTAGAAGCTTTCTTT
CDR3: CASGSGTGTVEAFF

V: TRBV7-3
J: TRBJ1-1
D: TRBD1
size: -
DNA: TGTGCCAGCAGCTTACTAGGGACAGGGAACACTGAAGCTTTCTTT
CDR3: CASSLLGTGNTEAFF

V: TRBV5-4
J: TRBJ1-1
D: -
size: -
DNA: TGTGCCAGCAGCTGGGATCAGTCCGGCACTGAAGCTTTCTTT
CDR3: CASSWDQSGTEAFF

V: TRBV7-9
J: TRBJ2-3
D: -
size: -
DNA: TGTGCCAGCAACGGGGGGCCTGAAGATACGCAGTATTTT
CDR3: CASNGGPEDTQYF

V: TRBV5-1
J: TRBJ2-4
D: TRBD1
size: -
DNA: TGCGCCAGCAGCTTGGTAGCGACAGGGGGTAATGGCATTCAGTACTTC
CDR3: CASSLVATGGNGIQYF

V: TRBV6-5
J: TRBJ2-3
D: -
size: -
DNA: TGTGCCAGCAGTTACCTGGGGGGTTTTAGCACAGATACGCAGTATTTT
CDR3: CASSYLGGFSTDTQYF

V: TRBV5-1
J: TRBJ2-7
D: -
size: -
DNA: TGCGCCAGCAGTGAACCGCCGGGGGCCTACGAGCAGTACTTC
CDR3: CASSEPPGAYEQYF

V: TRBV7-2
J: TRBJ2-7
D: -
size: -
DNA: TGTGCCAGCAGGGTGGGAAGAGGGGAAACCTACGAGCAGTACTTC
CDR3: CASRVGRGETYEQYF

V: TRBV19
J: TRBJ2-1
D: -
size: -
DNA: TGTGCCAGTAGTCGGGACTCTGGCTCCTACAATGAGCAGTTCTTC
CDR3: CASSRDSGSYNEQFF

V: TRBV6-1
J: TRBJ1-3
D: TRBD1
size: -
DNA: TGTGCCAGCAGTGCCCAGACACAGGGGGTCTTATATTTT
CDR3: CASSAQTQGVLYF

V: TRBV7-7
J: TRBJ2-1
D: -
size: -
DNA: TGTGCTAGCAGCTTAGGGGGGGGCCCCTACAATGAGCAGTTCTTC
CDR3: CASSLGGGPYNEQFF

V: TRBV5-1
J: TRBJ2-7
D: TRBD1
size: -
DNA: TGCGCCAGCAGCTTGGGTAGGGTGGGGGACAGCTCACAGTCGGGTGAGCAGTACTTC
CDR3: CASSLGRVGDSSQSGEQYF

V: TRBV7-2
J: TRBJ2-1
D: -
size: -
DNA: TGTGCCAGCAGCTTAGCCGGGACAACCTACAATGAGCAGTTCTTC
CDR3: CASSLAGTTYNEQFF

V: TRBV27
J: TRBJ1-2
D: -
size: -
DNA: TGTGCCAGCAGTTTAAGGAGGGGGGTTAGCTATGGCTACACCTTC
CDR3: CASSLRRGVSYGYTF

V: TRBV5-4
J: TRBJ1-5
D: TRBD1
size: -
DNA: TGTGCCAGCAGCTTGGCACCAGGGGGCGGTCAGCCCCAGCATTTT
CDR3: CASSLAPGGGQPQHF

V: TRBV9
J: TRBJ2-3
D: -
size: -
DNA: TGTGCCAGCTCTGAAAGACAGATGAGCACAGATACGCAGTATTTT
CDR3: CASSERQMSTDTQYF

V: TRBV28
J: TRBJ1-2
D: -
size: few
DNA: TGTGCCAGCCTGGGCGGGAATCGCTACACCTTC
CDR3: CASLGGNRYTF

V: TRBV18
J: TRBJ2-1
D: TRBD2
size: -
DNA: TGTGCCAGCTCACCTCCGGGACTAGCGGGGAGGAATGAGCAGTTCTTC
CDR3: CASSPPGLAGRNEQFF

V: TRBV4-1
J: TRBJ1-2
D: -
size: -
DNA: TGCGCCAGCAGCTCCGGACAGACCTATGGCTACACCTTC
CDR3: CASSSGQTYGYTF

V: TRBV7-3
J: TRBJ2-7
D: TRBD2
size: -
DNA: TGTGCCAGCAGCGCCTCACTAGCGGGGGGGCCAGGCGAGCAGTACTTC
CDR3: CASSASLAGGPGEQYF

V: TRBV5-1
J: TRBJ2-7
D: -
size: -
DNA: TGCGCCAGCAGCTTGGGGGACCCCGGGGACGAGCAGTACTTC
CDR3: CASSLGDPGDEQYF

V: TRBV5-1
J: TRBJ2-7
D: TRBD2
size: -
DNA: TGCGCCAGCAGCTTGGGGACTAGCGGGGGGACTAGCTCCTACGAGCAGTACTTC
CDR3: CASSLGTSGGTSSYEQYF

V: TRBV18
J: TRBJ1-5
D: -
size: -
DNA: TGTGCCAGCTCGAAGGGGACACAATATCAGCCCCAGCATTTT
CDR3: CASSKGTQYQPQHF

V: TRBV5-4
J: TRBJ2-3
D: TRBD2
size: -
DNA: TGTGCCAGCAGCTCGGCTAGCGGGGGCACAGATACGCAGTATTTT
CDR3: CASSSASGGTDTQYF

V: TRBV5-8
J: TRBJ2-7
D: -
size: -
DNA: TGTGCCAGCAGCTTGAGGGGGGCGCAGTCCTACGAGCAGTACTTC
CDR3: CASSLRGAQSYEQYF

V: TRBV5-4
J: TRBJ2-5
D: TRBD2
size: -
DNA: TGTGCCAGCAGCTTGAGGCTAGGAGCGGGGGCCTCTGGGGAGACCCAGTACTTC
CDR3: CASSLRLGAGASGETQYF

V: TRBV29-1
J: TRBJ1-1
D: -
size: -
DNA: TGCAGCGTTGTCGGGGCTCACACTGAAGCTTTCTTT
CDR3: CSVVGAHTEAFF

V: TRBV6-5
J: TRBJ1-2
D: -
size: -
DNA: TGTGCCAGCAGTTATTACCGGGACCCCGATAGCTGCACCTTC
CDR3: CASSYYRDPDSCTF

V: TRBV7-2
J: TRBJ2-3
D: -
size: few
DNA: TGTGCCAGCAGCTTGGGCTGGAGCACAGATACGCAGTATTTT
CDR3: CASSLGWSTDTQYF

V: TRBV5-1
J: TRBJ1-2
D: -
size: -
DNA: TGCGCCAGCAGCTTAGTGGGAAACTATGGCTACACCTTC
CDR3: CASSLVGNYGYTF

V: TRBV4-3
J: TRBJ2-1
D: -
size: once
DNA: TGCGCCAGCAGCCTGACTCCTAGCTCCTACAATGAGCAGTTCTTC
CDR3: CASSLTPSSYNEQFF

V: TRBV7-9
J: TRBJ2-3
D: -
size: -
DNA: TGTGCCAGCAGCTTAATCGAGCACAGAGGCTACACAGATACGCAGTATTTT
CDR3: CASSLIEHRGYTDTQYF

V: TRBV5-1
J: TRBJ2-7
D: -
size: -
DNA: TGCGCCAGCAGCCAATCTGACGGATACGAGCAGTACTTC
CDR3: CASSQSDGYEQYF

V: TRBV28
J: TRBJ1-5
D: -
size: -
DNA: TGTGCCAGCAGTACGCCTTACAGGGTTAGCAATCAGCCCCAGCATTTT
CDR3: CASSTPYRVSNQPQHF

V: TRBV13
J: TRBJ2-7
D: -
size: once
DNA: TGTGCCAGCAGCTTATGGACGGAGGGCGTTGACGAGCAGTACTTC
CDR3: CASSLWTEGVDEQYF

V: TRBV5-1
J: TRBJ1-1
D: -
size: medium-sized
DNA: TGCGCCAGCAGTCCAGGGTTTGTGGTGAACACTGAAGCTTTCTTT
CDR3: CASSPGFVVNTEAFF